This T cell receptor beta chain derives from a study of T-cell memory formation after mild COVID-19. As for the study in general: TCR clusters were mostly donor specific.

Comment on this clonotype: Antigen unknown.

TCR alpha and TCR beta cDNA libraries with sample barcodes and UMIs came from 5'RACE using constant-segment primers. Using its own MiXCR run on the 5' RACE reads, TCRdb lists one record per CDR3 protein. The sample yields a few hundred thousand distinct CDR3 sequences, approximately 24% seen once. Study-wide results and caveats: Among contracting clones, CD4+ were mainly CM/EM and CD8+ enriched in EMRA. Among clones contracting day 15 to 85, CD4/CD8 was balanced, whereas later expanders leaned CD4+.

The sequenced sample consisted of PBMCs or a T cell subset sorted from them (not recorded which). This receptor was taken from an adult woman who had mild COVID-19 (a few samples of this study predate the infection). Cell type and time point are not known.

The CDR3 loop reads CSVSDRQNWYEQYF. The CDR3 coding sequence is TGCAGCGTTTCCGACAGACAAAACTGGTACGAGCAGTACTTC. This rearrangement joins TRBV29-1 to TRBJ2-7; D might be TRBD1 (5 bases). This CDR3 has 14 amino acids. Germline assignment: CDR1 SQVTM and CDR2 ANQGSEA. The ends were cut back, 5 bases at V and 4 bases at J, with 18 bases in the middle.